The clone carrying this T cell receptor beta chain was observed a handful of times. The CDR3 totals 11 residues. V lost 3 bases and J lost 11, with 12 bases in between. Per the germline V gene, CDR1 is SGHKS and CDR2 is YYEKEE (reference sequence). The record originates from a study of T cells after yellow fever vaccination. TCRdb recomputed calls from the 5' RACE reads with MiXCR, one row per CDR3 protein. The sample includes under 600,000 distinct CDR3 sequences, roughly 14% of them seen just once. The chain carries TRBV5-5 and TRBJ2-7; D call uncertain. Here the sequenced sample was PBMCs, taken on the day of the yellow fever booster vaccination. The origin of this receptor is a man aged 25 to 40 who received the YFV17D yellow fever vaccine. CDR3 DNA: TGTGCCAGCAGCTCTGGTCCCCAGGAGTACTTC. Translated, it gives CASSSGPQEYF.